The clone carrying this T cell receptor (beta chain) was seen many times. Its matching antigen is unknown. This sample is drawn from a study of human T cells and chemical hapten exposure. The wider study: The study lasted roughly 26 weeks, and patients were dosed weekly with diphenylcyclopropenone on the scalp throughout. Broader study findings: Among TCRs, those above 1 in 1000 frequency were unaffected by DPC sensitization.

In the library, unique molecular identifiers were attached to individual cDNA molecules. Original processing notes: The number of TCRs in each sample had a median of roughly 100,000 and spanned about 23,224 to 700,000. One entry per CDR3 protein, called by TCRdb with MiXCR from the RACE reads. These V and J calls originate from TCRdb's pipeline instead of the authors' own analysis. The sample has about 40,000 distinct CDR3 sequences; about 3.5% are singletons. The CDR3 runs 14 residues. Trimming cost V 4 bases and J 4 bases, with 10 bases left between them. CDR1 and CDR2 from the germline V gene are SNHLY and FYNNEI. Noted time point: patch test 2, 6 weeks after DPC sensitization. This sample's treatment: therapeutic diphenylcyclopropenone sensitization with weekly scalp DPC.

Sample: whole blood, taken in connection with sensitization to the hapten diphenylcyclopropenone (DPC). This chain joins TRBV2 and TRBJ2-2; unclear D gene. The sequence was obtained from a man between 40 and 49 years old with alopecia areata. Some clones in this sample may be carry-over from other donors' samples. CDR3 sequence reads: CASSGIAGTGELFF. CDR3 nucleotide sequence: TGTGCCAGCAGTGGGATAGCAGGCACCGGGGAGCTGTTTTTT.